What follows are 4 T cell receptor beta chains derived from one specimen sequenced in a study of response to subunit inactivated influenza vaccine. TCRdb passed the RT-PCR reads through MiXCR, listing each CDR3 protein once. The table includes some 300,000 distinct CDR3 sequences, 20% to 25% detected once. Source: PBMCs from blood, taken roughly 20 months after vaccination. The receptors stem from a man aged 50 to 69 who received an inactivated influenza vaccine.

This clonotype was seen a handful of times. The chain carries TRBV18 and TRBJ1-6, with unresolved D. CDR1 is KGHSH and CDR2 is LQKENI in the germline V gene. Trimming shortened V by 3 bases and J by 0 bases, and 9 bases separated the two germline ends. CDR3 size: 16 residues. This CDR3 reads CASSPSQNSYNSPLHF. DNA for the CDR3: TGTGCCAGCTCACCGTCGCAGAACTCCTATAATTCACCCCTCCACTTT. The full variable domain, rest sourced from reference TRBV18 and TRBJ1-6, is NAGVMQNPRHLVRRRGQEARLRCSPMKGHSHVYWYRQLPEEGLKFMVYLQKENIIDESGMPKERFSAEFPKEGPSILRIQQVVRGDSAAYFCASSPSQNSYNSPLHFGNGTRLTVT.

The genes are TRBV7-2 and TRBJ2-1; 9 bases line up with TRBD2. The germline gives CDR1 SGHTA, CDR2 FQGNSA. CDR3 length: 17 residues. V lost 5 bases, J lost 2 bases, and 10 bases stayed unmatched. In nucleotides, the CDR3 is TGTGCCAGCAGCCTATACGCCGGGACTAGCACCTACAATGAGCAGTTCTTC. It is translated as CASSLYAGTSTYNEQFF.

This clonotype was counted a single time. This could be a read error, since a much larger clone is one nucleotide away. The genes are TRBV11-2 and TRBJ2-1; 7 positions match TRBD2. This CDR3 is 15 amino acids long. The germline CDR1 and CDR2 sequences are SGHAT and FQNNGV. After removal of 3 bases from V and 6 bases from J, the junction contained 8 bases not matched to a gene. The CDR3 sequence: CASSFRAGATNEQFF. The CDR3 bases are TGTGCCAGCAGCTTCAGGGCGGGAGCTACCAATGAGCAGTTCTTC. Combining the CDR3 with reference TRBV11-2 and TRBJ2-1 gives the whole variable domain EAGVAQSPRYKIIEKRQSVAFWCNPISGHATLYWYQQILGQGPKLLIQFQNNGVVDDSQLPKDRFSAERLKGVDSTLKIQPAKLEDSAVYLCASSFRAGATNEQFFGPGTRLTVL.

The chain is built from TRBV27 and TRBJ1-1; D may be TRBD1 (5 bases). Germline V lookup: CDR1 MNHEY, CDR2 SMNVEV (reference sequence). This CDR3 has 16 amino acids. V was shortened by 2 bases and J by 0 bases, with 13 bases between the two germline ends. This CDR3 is CASSLRSGGMNTEAFF. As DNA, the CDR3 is TGTGCCAGCAGTTTACGATCTGGGGGGATGAACACTGAAGCTTTCTTT.